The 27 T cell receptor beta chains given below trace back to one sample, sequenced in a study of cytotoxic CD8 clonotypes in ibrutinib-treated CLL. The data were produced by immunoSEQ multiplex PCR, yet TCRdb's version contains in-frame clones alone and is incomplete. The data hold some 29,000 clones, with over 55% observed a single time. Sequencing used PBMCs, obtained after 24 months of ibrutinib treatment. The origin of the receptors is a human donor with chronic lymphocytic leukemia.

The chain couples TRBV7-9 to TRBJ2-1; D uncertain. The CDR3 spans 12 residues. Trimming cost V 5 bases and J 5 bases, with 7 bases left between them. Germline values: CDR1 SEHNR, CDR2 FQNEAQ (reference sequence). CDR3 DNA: TGTGCCAGCAGCCCCTCAAACAATGAGCAGTTCTTC. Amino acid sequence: CASSPSNNEQFF.

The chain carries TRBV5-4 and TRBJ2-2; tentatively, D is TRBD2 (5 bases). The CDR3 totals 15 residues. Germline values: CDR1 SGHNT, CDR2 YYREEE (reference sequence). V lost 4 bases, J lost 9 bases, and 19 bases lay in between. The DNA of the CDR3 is TGTGCCAGCAGCGTAGAGGGATCTCCGTTCCGGGAGCTGTTTTTT. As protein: CASSVEGSPFRELFF.

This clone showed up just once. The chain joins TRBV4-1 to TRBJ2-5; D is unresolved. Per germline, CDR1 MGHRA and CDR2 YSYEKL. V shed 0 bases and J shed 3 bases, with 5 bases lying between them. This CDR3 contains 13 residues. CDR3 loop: CASSQELEETQYF. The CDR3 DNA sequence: TGCGCCAGCAGCCAAGAGTTAGAAGAGACCCAGTACTTC.

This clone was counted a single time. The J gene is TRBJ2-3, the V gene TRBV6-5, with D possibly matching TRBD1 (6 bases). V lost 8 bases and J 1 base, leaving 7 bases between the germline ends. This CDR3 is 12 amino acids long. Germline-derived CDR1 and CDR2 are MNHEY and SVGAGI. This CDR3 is CASGQRTDTQYF. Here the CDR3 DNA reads TGTGCCAGCGGACAGCGCACAGATACGCAGTATTTT.

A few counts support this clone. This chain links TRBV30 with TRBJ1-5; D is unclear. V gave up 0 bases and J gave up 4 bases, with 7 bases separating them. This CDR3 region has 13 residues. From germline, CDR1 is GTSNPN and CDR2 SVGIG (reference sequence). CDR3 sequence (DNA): TGTGCCTGGAGTGTATCCGAGAATCAGCCCCAGCATTTT. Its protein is CAWSVSENQPQHF.

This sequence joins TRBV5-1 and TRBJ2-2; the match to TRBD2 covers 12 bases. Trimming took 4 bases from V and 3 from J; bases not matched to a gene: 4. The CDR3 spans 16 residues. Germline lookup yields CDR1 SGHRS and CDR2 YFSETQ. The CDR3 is CASSLTSGSYTGELFF. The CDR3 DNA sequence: TGCGCCAGCAGCCTGACTAGCGGGAGTTACACCGGGGAGCTGTTTTTT.

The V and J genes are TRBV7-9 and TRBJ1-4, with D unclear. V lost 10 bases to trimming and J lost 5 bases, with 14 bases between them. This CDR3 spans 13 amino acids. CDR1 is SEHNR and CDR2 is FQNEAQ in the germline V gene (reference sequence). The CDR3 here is CAIPGPTNEKLFF. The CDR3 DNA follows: TGTGCCATCCCGGGCCCGACCAATGAAAAACTGTTTTTT.

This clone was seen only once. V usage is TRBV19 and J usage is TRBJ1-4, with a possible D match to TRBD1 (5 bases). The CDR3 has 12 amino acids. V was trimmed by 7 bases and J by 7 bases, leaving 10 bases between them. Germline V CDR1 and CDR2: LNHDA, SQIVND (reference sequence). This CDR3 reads CASTFQGEKLFF. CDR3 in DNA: TGTGCCAGTACATTCCAGGGTGAAAAACTGTTTTTT.

The CDR3 DNA sequence: TGTGCCAGCAGTTTCGGGCTAGATGCAGATACGCAGTATTTT. Its translation: CASSFGLDADTQYF. This sequence joins TRBV28 and TRBJ2-3; no clear D gene. The CDR3 runs 14 residues. The V gene's germline CDR1 is MDHEN and CDR2 SYDVKM. The V end was cut by 3 bases, the J end by 4 bases, with 11 bases between.

The CDR3 region is CASSEGPGWAFF. CDR3 nucleotide sequence: TGTGCCAGCAGTGAAGGTCCCGGGTGGGCTTTCTTT. This rearrangement joins TRBV2 to TRBJ1-1; no firm D call. The CDR3 length is 12 residues. The V and J ends lost 1 base and 11 bases respectively, with 11 bases between them. The germline CDR1 and CDR2 sequences are SNHLY and FYNNEI.

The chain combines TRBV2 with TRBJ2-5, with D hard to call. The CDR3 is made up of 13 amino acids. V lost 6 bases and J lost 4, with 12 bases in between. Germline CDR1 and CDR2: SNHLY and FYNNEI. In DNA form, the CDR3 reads TGTGCCAGCAGCAATAGGGTACGAGAGACCCAGTACTTC. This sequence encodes CASSNRVRETQYF.

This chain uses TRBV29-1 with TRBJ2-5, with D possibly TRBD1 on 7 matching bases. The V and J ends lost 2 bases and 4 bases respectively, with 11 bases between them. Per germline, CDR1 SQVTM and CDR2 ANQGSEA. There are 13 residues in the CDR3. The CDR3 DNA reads TGCAGCGTTGAACGGCAGGGGGGAGAGACCCAGTACTTC. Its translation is CSVERQGGETQYF.

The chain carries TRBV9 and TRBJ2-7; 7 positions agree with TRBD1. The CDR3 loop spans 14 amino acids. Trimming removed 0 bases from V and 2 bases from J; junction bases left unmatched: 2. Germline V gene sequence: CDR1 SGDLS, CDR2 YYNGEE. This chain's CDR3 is CASSVEGGAYEQYF. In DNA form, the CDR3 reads TGTGCCAGCAGCGTAGAAGGGGGCGCCTACGAGCAGTACTTC.

The CDR3 loop reads CASSLRHMRGTDTQYF. For the CDR3, the DNA is TGTGCCAGCAGTTTGAGGCATATGAGGGGCACAGATACGCAGTATTTT. This chain uses TRBV27 with TRBJ2-3; D is possibly TRBD2 (5 bases). V lost 3 bases, J lost 1 base, and 14 bases lay in between. Germline V lookup: CDR1 MNHEY, CDR2 SMNVEV (reference sequence). The CDR3 runs to 16 residues.

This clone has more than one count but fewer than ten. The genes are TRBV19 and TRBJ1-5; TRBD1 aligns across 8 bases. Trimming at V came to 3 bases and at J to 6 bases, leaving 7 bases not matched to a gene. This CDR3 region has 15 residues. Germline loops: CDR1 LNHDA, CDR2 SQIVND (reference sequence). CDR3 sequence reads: CASSITTGVGQPQHF. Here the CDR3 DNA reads TGTGCCAGTAGTATCACGACAGGGGTTGGTCAGCCCCAGCATTTT. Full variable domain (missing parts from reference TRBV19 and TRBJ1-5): DGGITQSPKYLFRKEGQNVTLSCEQNLNHDAMYWYRQDPGQGLRLIYYSQIVNDFQKGDIAEGYSVSREKKESFPLTVTSAQKNPTAFYLCASSITTGVGQPQHFGDGTRLSIL.

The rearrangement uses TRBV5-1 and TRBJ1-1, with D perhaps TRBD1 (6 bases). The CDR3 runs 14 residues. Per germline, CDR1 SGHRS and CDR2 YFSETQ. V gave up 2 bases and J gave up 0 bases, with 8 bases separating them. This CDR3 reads CASSFGGLNTEAFF. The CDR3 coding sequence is TGCGCCAGCAGCTTTGGGGGGCTGAACACTGAAGCTTTCTTT.

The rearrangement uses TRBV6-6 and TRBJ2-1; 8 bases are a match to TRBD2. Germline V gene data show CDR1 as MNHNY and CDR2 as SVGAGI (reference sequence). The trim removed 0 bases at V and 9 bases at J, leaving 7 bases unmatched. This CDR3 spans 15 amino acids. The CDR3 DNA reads TGTGCCAGCAGTTACTCCGGGACTAGTAAAAGTGAGCAGTTCTTC. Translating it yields CASSYSGTSKSEQFF.

This chain's CDR3 is CASTRDGFYEQYF. The CDR3 nucleotides read TGTGCCAGCACTAGGGACGGATTCTACGAGCAGTACTTC. V gene TRBV2 combines with J gene TRBJ2-7; either TRBD1 or TRBD2 may supply D (5 bases each). CDR3 length equals 13 residues. The germline V and J ends were trimmed by 7 bases and 3 bases, with 13 bases remaining between them. Germline-derived CDR1 and CDR2 are SNHLY and FYNNEI.

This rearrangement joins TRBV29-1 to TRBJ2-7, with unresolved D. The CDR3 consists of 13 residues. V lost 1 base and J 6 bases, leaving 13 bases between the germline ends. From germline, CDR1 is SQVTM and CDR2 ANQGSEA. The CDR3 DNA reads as TGCAGCGTTGAAGGGGGTCCCCCCTCCGAGCAGTACTTC. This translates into CSVEGGPPSEQYF.

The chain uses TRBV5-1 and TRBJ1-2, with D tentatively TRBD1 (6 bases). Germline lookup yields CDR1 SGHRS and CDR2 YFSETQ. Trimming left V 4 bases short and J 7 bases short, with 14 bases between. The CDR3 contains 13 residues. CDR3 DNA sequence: TGCGCCAGCAGCACACAGGGTTTAAGTGGCTACACCTTC. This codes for CASSTQGLSGYTF. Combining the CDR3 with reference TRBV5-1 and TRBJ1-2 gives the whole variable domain KAGVTQTPRYLIKTRGQQVTLSCSPISGHRSVSWYQQTPGQGLQFLFEYFSETQRNKGNFPGRFSGRQFSNSRSEMNVSTLELGDSALYLCASSTQGLSGYTFGSGTRLTVV.

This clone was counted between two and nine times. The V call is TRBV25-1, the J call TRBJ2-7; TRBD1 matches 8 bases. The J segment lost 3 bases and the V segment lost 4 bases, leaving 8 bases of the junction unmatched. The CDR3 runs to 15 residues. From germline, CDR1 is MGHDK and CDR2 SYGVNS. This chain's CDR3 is CASSGTGKSLYEQYF. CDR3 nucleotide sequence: TGTGCCAGCAGTGGGACAGGGAAAAGCCTCTACGAGCAGTACTTC.

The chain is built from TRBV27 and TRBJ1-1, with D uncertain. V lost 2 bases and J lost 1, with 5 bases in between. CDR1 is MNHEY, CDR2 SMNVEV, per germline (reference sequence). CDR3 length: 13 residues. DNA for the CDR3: TGTGCCAGCAGTTTACAGGCGAACACTGAAGCTTTCTTT. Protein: CASSLQANTEAFF.

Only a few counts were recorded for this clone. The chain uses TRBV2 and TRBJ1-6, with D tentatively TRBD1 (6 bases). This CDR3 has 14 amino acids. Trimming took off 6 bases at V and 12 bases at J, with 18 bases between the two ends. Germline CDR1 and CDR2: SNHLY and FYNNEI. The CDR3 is CASRDRAGEGPLHF. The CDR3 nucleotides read TGTGCCAGCAGGGACAGAGCCGGAGAAGGACCCCTCCACTTT.

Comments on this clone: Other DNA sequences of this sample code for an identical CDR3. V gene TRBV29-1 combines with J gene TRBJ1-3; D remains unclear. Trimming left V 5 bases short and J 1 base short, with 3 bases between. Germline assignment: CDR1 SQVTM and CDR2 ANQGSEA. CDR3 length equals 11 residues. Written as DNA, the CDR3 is TGCAGCGTTCTTTCTGGAAACACCATATATTTT. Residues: CSVLSGNTIYF.

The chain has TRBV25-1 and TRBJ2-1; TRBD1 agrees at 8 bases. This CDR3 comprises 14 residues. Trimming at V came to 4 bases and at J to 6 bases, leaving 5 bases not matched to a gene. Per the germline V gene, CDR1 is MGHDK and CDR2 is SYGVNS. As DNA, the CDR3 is TGTGCCAGCAGTGTACAGACAGGGGCCAATGAGCAGTTCTTC. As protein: CASSVQTGANEQFF.

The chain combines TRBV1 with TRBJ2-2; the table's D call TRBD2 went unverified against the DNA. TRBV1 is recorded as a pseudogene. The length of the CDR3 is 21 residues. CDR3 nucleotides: TGCACCAGCAGCCAGGCATCGTGGAGCGGGGGGGCCCGGATAGGCGCCGGGGAGCTGTTTTTT. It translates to CTSSQASWSGGARIGAGELFF.

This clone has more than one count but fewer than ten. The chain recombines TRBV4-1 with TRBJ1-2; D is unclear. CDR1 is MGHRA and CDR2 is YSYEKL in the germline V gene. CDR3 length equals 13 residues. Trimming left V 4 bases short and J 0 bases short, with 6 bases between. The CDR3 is CASSPEPNYGYTF. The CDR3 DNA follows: TGCGCCAGCAGCCCAGAGCCTAACTATGGCTACACCTTC.